This T cell receptor (beta chain) was found in a study of identical twins. Only healthy Caucasians were enrolled as donors. TCRdb reprocessed the 5' RACE reads with MiXCR, giving one entry per CDR3 protein. The sample lists about 530,000 distinct CDR3 sequences, around 24% occurring once. Comments on this clonotype: Relative to the germline gene, one junction end is altered; a read error may explain this.

This sample was also put to use in a study of yellow fever vaccine responses in identical twins.

Sequencing was performed on CD4+ T cells sorted from blood. This clonotype was obtained from a woman in her late teens or twenties in good health.

DNA of the CDR3: TGCGCCAACAGCCTAGGGACAGATAGCAATCAGCCCCAGCATTTT. This sequence encodes CANSLGTDSNQPQHF. V usage is TRBV4-1 and J usage is TRBJ1-5; 7 positions agree with TRBD1. The CDR3 runs 15 residues. CDR1 is MGHRA, CDR2 YSYEKL, per germline.